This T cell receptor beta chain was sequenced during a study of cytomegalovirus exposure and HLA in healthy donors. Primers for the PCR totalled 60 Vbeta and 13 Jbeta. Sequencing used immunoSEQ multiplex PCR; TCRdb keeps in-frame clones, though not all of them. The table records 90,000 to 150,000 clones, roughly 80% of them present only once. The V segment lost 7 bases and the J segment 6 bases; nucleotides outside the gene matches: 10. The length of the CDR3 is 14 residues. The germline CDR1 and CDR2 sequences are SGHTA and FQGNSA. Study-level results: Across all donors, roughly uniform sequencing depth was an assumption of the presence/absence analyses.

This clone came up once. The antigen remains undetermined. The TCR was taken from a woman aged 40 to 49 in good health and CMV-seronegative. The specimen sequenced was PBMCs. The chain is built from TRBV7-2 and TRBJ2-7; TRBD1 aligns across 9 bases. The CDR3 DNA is TGTGCCAGCACCAAACAGGGGGCCCTCGTCGAGCAGTACTTC. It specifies CASTKQGALVEQYF.